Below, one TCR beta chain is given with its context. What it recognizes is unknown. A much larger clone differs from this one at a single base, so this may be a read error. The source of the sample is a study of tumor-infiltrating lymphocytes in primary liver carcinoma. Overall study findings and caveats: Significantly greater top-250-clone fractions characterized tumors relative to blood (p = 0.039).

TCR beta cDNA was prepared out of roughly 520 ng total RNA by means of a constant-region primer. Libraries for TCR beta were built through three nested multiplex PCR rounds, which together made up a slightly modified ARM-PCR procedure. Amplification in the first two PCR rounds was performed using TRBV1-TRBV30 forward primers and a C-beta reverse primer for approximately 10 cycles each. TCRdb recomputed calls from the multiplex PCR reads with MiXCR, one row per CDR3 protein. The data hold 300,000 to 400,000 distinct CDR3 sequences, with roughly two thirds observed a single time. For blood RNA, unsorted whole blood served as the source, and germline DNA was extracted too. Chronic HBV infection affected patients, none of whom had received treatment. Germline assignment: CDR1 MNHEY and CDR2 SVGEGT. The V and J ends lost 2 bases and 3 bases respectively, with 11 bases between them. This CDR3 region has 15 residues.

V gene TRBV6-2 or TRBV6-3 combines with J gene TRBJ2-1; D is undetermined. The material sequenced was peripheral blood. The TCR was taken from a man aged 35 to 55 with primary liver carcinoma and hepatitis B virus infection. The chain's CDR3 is CASSYPGIVYNEQFF. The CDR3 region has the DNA TGTGCCAGCAGTTACCCGGGCATCGTCTACAATGAGCAGTTCTTC.